These T cell receptor beta chains were read from a single sample in a study of cytomegalovirus exposure and HLA in healthy donors. Clones were sequenced by immunoSEQ multiplex PCR, and TCRdb holds only the in-frame ones, with some missing. The data show 120,000 or so clones, with approximately 78% seen just once and 1.5% to 2% held by the top ten. The material sequenced was PBMCs. The source of these receptors is a man aged 35-49 years in good health and CMV-seronegative. Each CDR3 is given without its conserved first and last residue.

V: TRBV7-2; J: TRBJ1-1; CDR3: ASSLGGVGNTEAF
V: TRBV7-6; J: TRBJ2-7; CDR3: ASSSGSSYEQY
V: TRBV7-6; J: -; CDR3: ASSQEVQATYEQY
V: TRBV5-1; J: TRBJ1-2; CDR3: ASSLGRETNYGYT
V: TRBV7-2; J: TRBJ1-1; CDR3: ASSLGRQGPAEAF
V: TRBV5-1; J: TRBJ2-1; CDR3: ASSSPGGTSYNEQF
V: TRBV19; J: TRBJ1-4; CDR3: ASNPSHATNEKLF
V: TRBV10-3; J: TRBJ1-2; CDR3: AIGGTVSDGYT
V: TRBV6-6; J: TRBJ2-1; CDR3: ASSPQDNEQF
V: TRBV5-4; J: TRBJ1-2; CDR3: ASSLGTDYGYT
V: TRBV19; J: TRBJ2-3; CDR3: ASSPGAADTQY
V: TRBV7-3; J: TRBJ2-2; CDR3: ASSLHGQGNTGELF
V: TRBV5-4; J: TRBJ2-7; CDR3: ASSPARQGPKEQY
V: TRBV7-9; J: TRBJ2-1; CDR3: ASSLSVASGGPWSSKQF
V: TRBV11-2; J: TRBJ1-2; CDR3: ASSSPGQGDRYGYT
V: TRBV11-2; J: TRBJ1-4; CDR3: ASSLARGDEKLF
V: TRBV28; J: TRBJ2-1; CDR3: ASQLAGFTNEQF
V: TRBV28; J: TRBJ1-5; CDR3: ASSLSQLTNQPQH
V: TRBV4-3; J: TRBJ2-1; CDR3: ASSQEAGENEQF
V: TRBV2; J: TRBJ2-5; CDR3: ASSVDAGQETQY
V: TRBV6-6; J: TRBJ2-1; CDR3: ASSQHLAGGYNEQF
V: TRBV4-1; J: TRBJ1-4; CDR3: ASSHRQEKLF
V: TRBV6-1; J: TRBJ1-1; CDR3: ASSARTTMNTEAF
V: TRBV9; J: TRBJ2-5; CDR3: ASSVGQGSQETQY
V: TRBV20-1; J: TRBJ2-5; CDR3: SARSVETQY
V: TRBV9; J: TRBJ2-3; CDR3: ASSVRQSVTDTQY
V: TRBV27; J: -; CDR3: ASSYGGSSYNEQF
V: TRBV6-1; J: TRBJ2-1; CDR3: ASRNAGARYNEQF
V: TRBV11-2; J: TRBJ2-2; CDR3: ASSREGAANTGELF
V: TRBV5-1; J: TRBJ2-7; CDR3: ASSLNSYEQY
V: TRBV7-2; J: TRBJ2-7; CDR3: ASSLIAGGNYEQY
V: TRBV18; J: TRBJ1-3; CDR3: ASSPRQGAGNTIY
V: TRBV27; J: TRBJ2-2; CDR3: ASSYRRNTGELF
V: TRBV7-3; J: TRBJ2-3; CDR3: ASSFSGRVEDTQY
V: TRBV18; J: TRBJ1-1; CDR3: ASSPGTGGTEAF
V: TRBV15; J: TRBJ2-7; CDR3: ATSRHQQGYSSEQY
V: TRBV12-5; J: TRBJ2-5; CDR3: ASGLGTGGQETQY
V: TRBV5-6; J: TRBJ2-7; CDR3: ASSSGQGQNSYEQY
V: TRBV6-1; J: TRBJ1-1; CDR3: ASGEARQGIKGTEAF
V: TRBV11-3; J: TRBJ1-6; CDR3: ASSQDRSSPLH
V: TRBV28; J: TRBJ1-6; CDR3: ASSSWAVSLH
V: TRBV5-4; J: TRBJ1-1; CDR3: ASSLQGPEAF
V: TRBV30; J: TRBJ1-1; CDR3: AWSGGQGLIGTEAF
V: TRBV27; J: TRBJ1-2; CDR3: ASSLWAGRGIYGYT
V: TRBV6-5; J: TRBJ1-5; CDR3: ASSSQGAGNQPQH